This T cell receptor beta chain stems from a study of shared clonotypes between healthy human individuals. The CDR3 is 13 amino acids. V dropped 8 bases and J dropped 3 bases, with 13 bases sitting between them. The germline gives CDR1 MNHEY, CDR2 SMNVEV (reference sequence). Some clones are missing from TCRdb's copy, which holds only in-frame ones; the method was immunoSEQ multiplex PCR. The data contain 2.3 million or so clones, more than 80% of them singletons. The chain joins TRBV27 to TRBJ1-1; the D gene is possibly TRBD1 (6 bases). The sequencing input was naive CD4+ T cells from PBMCs. Subset indicated: CD45RA+ positively selected. The TCR originated in a man between 18 and 35 years old in good health. Some clones in this sample may be carry-over from other donors' samples. CDR3 sequence (DNA): TGTGCCAGCTCCAACAGGGCATACACTGAAGCTTTCTTT. This codes for CASSNRAYTEAFF.